The clone carrying this T cell receptor beta chain was observed at least ten times. J was trimmed by 5 bases and V by 0 bases; bases with no gene match: 11. CDR1 is SGHRS and CDR2 is YFSETQ in the germline V gene. This CDR3 region has 17 residues. This sample was taken from a study of regulatory T cells in long-lasting Graves disease. As to time point: newly diagnosed GD, antithyroid drugs for less than 3 months. Extracted RNA from PBMCs served as the source of the TCR library. Arm-PCR of CDR3 regions and iRepertoire HTBI primers were used to build TCR beta libraries. TCRdb analysed the multiplex PCR reads with MiXCR anew, one entry per CDR3 protein. The sample shows around 400,000 distinct CDR3 sequences, approximately 15% of them seen only once. These sequences were also reported in another study, on T cells in Graves' hyperthyroidism and ophthalmopathy.

The sequencing used peripheral blood mononuclear cells (PBMCs), collected at new diagnosis, from a patient treated with antithyroid drugs. The chain links TRBV5-1 to TRBJ2-1; TRBD1 aligns across 7 bases. The clonotype originates from a woman in her 40s with Graves disease. The CDR3 DNA is TGCGCCAGCAGCTTGGACGGGCTAGCAAGGGGGCACAATGAGCAGTTCTTC. It translates to CASSLDGLARGHNEQFF.